This TCR beta chain was identified during a study of T-cell reconstitution after alpha-beta-depleted transplantation in children. Study outcomes and limitations: The main origin of T-cell counts and diversity one year after transplant was newly produced T cells. TCRbeta diversity was high at day 60 in some patients (a result of surviving recipient T cells and thymic progenitors). After transplant, at about two months, alpha-beta T cells were reportedly derived from several hundred expanded graft clones.

Unique molecular identifiers were incorporated into the prepared TCRbeta library. MiXCR was run by TCRdb on the PCR reads, yielding one entry per CDR3 protein. The sample lists fewer than 750,000 distinct CDR3 sequences, 25% to 30% seen once, with about 35% in the top ten. Details on this clonotype: As yet, its antigen is unknown.

The input for sequencing was PBMCs, taken before TCRalphabeta/CD19-depleted stem cell transplant. The sequence was obtained from a boy less than two years old with Wiskott-Aldrich syndrome, due to receive a stem cell transplant.

This CDR3 is CASISGAGGYTF. CDR3 sequence (DNA): TGTGCCAGCATTTCCGGGGCAGGAGGCTACACCTTC. V gene TRBV28 combines with J gene TRBJ1-2, with a tentative D call TRBD1 (5 bases). The ends were cut back, 7 bases at V and 8 bases at J, with 14 bases in the middle. The CDR3 has 12 amino acids. Per the germline V gene, CDR1 is MDHEN and CDR2 is SYDVKM.